These 27 T cell receptor beta chains share one sample of origin, sequenced in a study of blood T cells in healthy people across ages. Together with a sample-barcoded 5' primer, a J-beta primer mix was included in a second PCR lasting 7 to 11 cycles. A single record per CDR3 protein comes from TCRdb applying MiXCR to the 5' RACE reads. Of 750,000 to 1,000,000 distinct CDR3 sequences listed, roughly 29% are singletons. This sample also appeared in a second study, on T cells of mothers and their children.

The sequencing input was blood. The origin of the receptors is a middle-aged woman in good health.

V is TRBV7-3 and J is TRBJ2-1; D gene unclear. CDR3 length: 14 residues. Germline V gene data show CDR1 as SGHTA and CDR2 as FQGTGA. V shed 5 bases and J shed 4 bases, with 12 bases lying between them. For the CDR3, the DNA is TGTGCCAGCAGCGCAACATCAGGATACAATGAGCAGTTCTTC. Its translation: CASSATSGYNEQFF.

The V and J genes are TRBV5-5 and TRBJ2-3; 8 bases are a match to TRBD2. Germline V gives CDR1 SGHKS, CDR2 YYEKEE (reference sequence). This CDR3 spans 15 amino acids. V lost 0 bases and J lost 4; bases outside the gene matches: 4. The CDR3 sequence: CASSLGGLEADTQYF. DNA of the CDR3: TGTGCCAGCAGCTTGGGGGGACTAGAGGCAGATACGCAGTATTTT.

This rearrangement joins TRBV28 to TRBJ1-5, with D hard to call. V was shortened by 7 bases and J by 0 bases, with 13 bases between the two germline ends. The CDR3 is 15 amino acids. Germline V lookup: CDR1 MDHEN, CDR2 SYDVKM. As DNA, the CDR3 is TGTGCCAGCAACTCGGGTCTGTATAGCAATCAGCCCCAGCATTTT. Protein sequence: CASNSGLYSNQPQHF.

The genes are TRBV6-6 and TRBJ2-3; 9 bases fit TRBD1. V dropped 6 bases and J dropped 3; count of bases not matched to a gene: 10. The CDR3 consists of 16 residues. Germline V gives CDR1 MNHNY, CDR2 SVGAGI (reference sequence). The DNA of the CDR3 is TGTGCCAGCAGGTTGGGACAGGGAGTGGGGACAGATACGCAGTATTTT. Translation gives CASRLGQGVGTDTQYF.

The chain has TRBV9 and TRBJ2-5; 8 nucleotides agree with TRBD2. CDR1 SGDLS and CDR2 YYNGEE come from the germline V gene. V trimming: 2 bases; J trimming: 3 bases; junction bases outside the gene matches: 12. The CDR3 spans 17 residues. The CDR3 nucleotides are TGTGCCAGCAGCGTGACTCCGGGACCAGCGGGGGAAGAGACCCAGTACTTC. It yields the protein CASSVTPGPAGEETQYF.

This clonotype showed up many times. The CDR3 coding sequence is TGTGCCAGCAGCTTAGATCTGCCCCCCTACGAGCAGTACTTC. It codes for CASSLDLPPYEQYF. The V gene is TRBV7-2, the J gene TRBJ2-7, with D unclear. Trimming removed 1 base at V and 2 bases at J, with 9 bases between. Per the germline V gene, CDR1 is SGHTA and CDR2 is FQGNSA. This CDR3 has 14 residues.

For this clonotype: Compared with germline, one end of the junction differs, possibly owing to a read error. The chain has TRBV7-2 and TRBJ2-7; maybe TRBD1 (6 bases). CDR1 is SGHTA, CDR2 FQGNSA, per germline. The CDR3 totals 13 residues. The CDR3 DNA is TGTACTAGCAGCTTAGTACAGGGAAACGAGCAGTACTTC. Residues: CTSSLVQGNEQYF.

The chain uses TRBV2 and TRBJ2-5; D uncertain. The CDR3 has 14 residues. From germline, CDR1 is SNHLY and CDR2 FYNNEI. V was pared by 1 base and J by 1 base, with 7 bases between. Written as DNA, the CDR3 is TGTGCCAGCAGTGAAGGACAACTCCAAGAGACCCAGTACTTC. Residues: CASSEGQLQETQYF.

This clonotype was observed many times. This chain uses TRBV27 with TRBJ1-2; 9 bases match TRBD1. The CDR3 is 15 amino acids. The ends lost 0 bases at V and 8 bases at J; junction bases unmatched: 7. The germline CDR1 and CDR2 sequences are MNHEY and SMNVEV (reference sequence). The CDR3 DNA follows: TGTGCCAGCAGTTTATCCCGACAGGGGGGCGGGGGCTACACCTTC. Translation: CASSLSRQGGGGYTF.

This clonotype was counted many times. The chain links TRBV7-2 to TRBJ2-7; 8 bases agree with TRBD1. V shed 5 bases and J 3 bases; nucleotides not matched to a gene: 9. The germline gives CDR1 SGHTA, CDR2 FQGNSA. The CDR3 has 15 amino acids. In DNA, the CDR3 is TGTGCCAGCAGCCCCGGAAGACAGGGGCTCTACGAGCAGTACTTC. It specifies CASSPGRQGLYEQYF.

The chain carries TRBV20-1 and TRBJ1-2; 9 bases are shared with TRBD1. Per germline, CDR1 DFQATT and CDR2 SNEGSKA (reference sequence). Trimming at V came to 6 bases and at J to 4 bases, leaving 6 bases not matched to a gene. The CDR3 length is 13 residues. The CDR3 DNA reads as TGCAGTGCCACCACAGGGGGCGTCTATGGCTACACCTTC. Its translation is CSATTGGVYGYTF.

The chain joins TRBV5-1 to TRBJ1-4; D gene uncertain. Trimming removed 0 bases from V and 6 bases from J, with 15 bases in between. The CDR3 is 16 amino acids. Looked up from germline, CDR1 is SGHRS and CDR2 is YFSETQ. In DNA, the CDR3 is TGCGCCAGCAGCTTGGGTTACAGATCGGGCCATGAAAAACTGTTTTTT. This encodes CASSLGYRSGHEKLFF. Filled out from reference TRBV5-1 and TRBJ1-4, the complete variable domain reads KAGVTQTPRYLIKTRGQQVTLSCSPISGHRSVSWYQQTPGQGLQFLFEYFSETQRNKGNFPGRFSGRQFSNSRSEMNVSTLELGDSALYLCASSLGYRSGHEKLFFGSGTQLSVL.

The chain couples TRBV20-1 to TRBJ2-3; D possibly corresponds to TRBD1 (6 bases). This CDR3 contains 15 residues. CDR1 is DFQATT and CDR2 is SNEGSKA in the germline V gene (reference sequence). Trimming removed 3 bases from V and 5 bases from J, with 18 bases in between. The CDR3 is CSARAGAKLGDTQYF. In nucleotides, the CDR3 is TGCAGTGCTAGGGCAGGGGCGAAATTAGGAGATACGCAGTATTTT.

This clonotype was counted only a few times. It may be a read error: a sequence one base away is much more abundant. No DNA is shown, since the ends of the CDR3 on it are uncertain; the CDR3 is the one TCRdb lists. The V gene is TRBV11-2, the J gene TRBJ2-7; the tabulated D call, TRBD1, remains unverified against the DNA. CDR1 is SGHAT and CDR2 is FQNNGV in the germline V gene. The CDR3 extends over 13 residues, inclusive of both ends. CDR3 sequence: CASSLGFGTGSYF.

This clonotype was counted a few times. The DNA of the CDR3 is TGTGCCACCAGTGATTGGGACAGGGGGCCCGCCAACTATGGCTACACCTTC. Its protein is CATSDWDRGPANYGYTF. This chain uses TRBV24-1 with TRBJ1-2; 12 bases fit TRBD1. Germline CDR1 KGHDR, CDR2 SFDVKD. Trimming removed 2 bases from V and 2 bases from J; junction bases left unmatched: 5. The CDR3 sequence is 17 residues long.

This clonotype was seen a handful of times. The chain uses TRBV28 and TRBJ2-3; TRBD1 matches at 7 bases. Germline CDR1 and CDR2: MDHEN and SYDVKM. The CDR3 is 14 residues long. V lost 2 bases to trimming and J lost 4 bases; unmatched junction nucleotides: 3. CDR3 nucleotides: TGTGCCAGCAGTTTAGACAGGGTAGCAGATACGCAGTATTTT. It specifies CASSLDRVADTQYF.

The chain uses TRBV29-1 and TRBJ1-1; no firm D call. The V end lost 3 bases, the J end lost 1 base, and 3 bases lay between the germline ends. The germline V gene has CDR1 SQVTM and CDR2 ANQGSEA. The CDR3 contains 11 residues. CDR3 residues: CSVDANTEAFF. The CDR3 DNA reads as TGCAGCGTTGACGCGAACACTGAAGCTTTCTTT.

This rearrangement joins TRBV29-1 to TRBJ2-5; no clear D. Looked up from germline, CDR1 is SQVTM and CDR2 is ANQGSEA. The CDR3 has 11 amino acids. With 7 bases removed from V and 4 bases from J, the gap between germline ends came to 10 bases. DNA for the CDR3: TGCAGCGCCTCGGAGAGAGAGACCCAGTACTTC. It translates to CSASERETQYF. The whole variable domain, filled in from reference TRBV29-1 and TRBJ2-5, reads SAVISQKPSRDICQRGTSLTIQCQVDSQVTMMFWYRQQPGQSLTLIATANQGSEATYESGFVIDKFPISRPNLTFSTLTVSNMSPEDSSIYLCSASERETQYFGPGTRLLVL.

The chain employs TRBV28 and TRBJ2-4; TRBD2 agrees at 11 bases. CDR1 MDHEN and CDR2 SYDVKM come from the germline V gene. There are 16 residues in the CDR3. The junction had 9 bases not matched to a gene; V was cut back by 5 bases and J by 6 bases. This CDR3 is CASSPGGLAGGNIQYF. In nucleotides, the CDR3 is TGTGCCAGCAGTCCCGGGGGTCTAGCGGGGGGAAACATTCAGTACTTC.

V gene TRBV15 combines with J gene TRBJ2-7; D is uncertain. V was cut by 4 bases and J by 3 bases, with 10 bases left in between. The CDR3 consists of 13 residues. The germline V gene encodes CDR1 LNHNV and CDR2 YYDKDF (reference sequence). CDR3 residues: CATSMTGIYEQYF. As DNA, the CDR3 is TGTGCCACCAGCATGACGGGTATCTACGAGCAGTACTTC.

Comments on this clonotype: A much larger clone differs by one base, so this may be a read error. The V and J genes are TRBV15 and TRBJ2-7, with no clear D. Between the trimmed V and J ends, which lost 1 base and 2 bases, there was a span of 12 bases. CDR3 length: 15 residues. The germline V gene encodes CDR1 LNHNV and CDR2 YYDKDF (reference sequence). This CDR3 reads CATSRGALGPYEQYF. The CDR3 DNA reads as TGTGCCACCAGCAGAGGGGCTCTCGGCCCCTACGAGCAGTACTTC. Supplemented by reference TRBV15 and TRBJ2-7, the full variable domain reads DAMVIQNPRYQVTQFGKPVTLSCSQTLNHNVMYWYQQKSSQAPKLLFHYYDKDFNNEADTPDNFQSRRPNTSFCFLDIRSPGLGDTAMYLCATSRGALGPYEQYFGPGTRLTVT.

This clonotype has a handful of counts. The chain links TRBV7-8 to TRBJ2-7; D is unclear. The germline gives CDR1 SGHVS, CDR2 FQNEAQ. This CDR3 is 13 amino acids long. The ends were cut back, 1 base at V and 10 bases at J, with 14 bases in the middle. In DNA, the CDR3 is TGTGCCAGCAGCTTAGGTAGCCGATCGGGTCAGTACTTC. It translates to CASSLGSRSGQYF.

This chain joins TRBV24-1 and TRBJ2-1; TRBD1 matches at 8 bases. Germline CDR1 KGHDR, CDR2 SFDVKD. This CDR3 is built from 16 residues. Trimming removed 3 bases from V and 8 bases from J; junction bases left unmatched: 11. CDR3 residues: CATSDPGTGPTYEQFF. CDR3 nucleotides: TGTGCCACCAGTGATCCCGGGACAGGACCGACATATGAGCAGTTCTTC.

This clonotype was recorded a few times. The rearrangement uses TRBV28 and TRBJ2-7; TRBD1 agrees at 12 bases. The V segment lost 8 bases and the J segment 3 bases; nucleotides outside the gene matches: 8. The CDR3 covers 15 residues. The germline V gene has CDR1 MDHEN and CDR2 SYDVKM. CDR3: CASGTGGYQSYEQYF. The CDR3 DNA reads as TGTGCCAGCGGGACAGGGGGCTATCAGAGCTACGAGCAGTACTTC.

This clonotype was recorded many times. The chain employs TRBV5-1 and TRBJ2-7, with 7 bases fitting TRBD1. The CDR3 consists of 15 residues. Trimming at V came to 0 bases and at J to 4 bases, leaving 7 bases not matched to a gene. Germline CDR1 and CDR2: SGHRS and YFSETQ. CDR3 protein: CASSLATGASYEQYF. The CDR3 DNA reads as TGCGCCAGCAGCTTGGCCACAGGGGCGTCGTACGAGCAGTACTTC.

This clonotype has a handful of counts. The rearrangement links TRBV14 to TRBJ1-2, with a possible D match to TRBD1 (6 bases). CDR1 is SGHDN and CDR2 is FVKESK in the germline V gene. The CDR3 consists of 15 residues. V was cut by 2 bases and J by 3 bases, with 13 bases left in between. DNA for the CDR3: TGTGCCAGCAGCCAACAGGGGAGCCCCTACTATGGCTACACCTTC. Amino acid sequence: CASSQQGSPYYGYTF.

The chain carries TRBV4-1 and TRBJ2-3; D remains unclear. Germline-derived CDR1 and CDR2 are MGHRA and YSYEKL. Trimming shortened V by 1 base and J by 5 bases, and 10 bases separated the two germline ends. This CDR3 spans 14 amino acids. The CDR3, as DNA: TGCGCCAGCAGCCAAGCAGTCTCTGGAGATACGCAGTATTTT. It is translated as CASSQAVSGDTQYF.